This TCR beta chain was observed in a study of CD8 T cells in Susac syndrome. Blood CD8+ and CD4+ T cells underwent high-throughput TCR beta sequencing. After extraction with the RNeasy kit, about 0.5 to 1 ug of the RNA was reverse transcribed using random hexamers. TCRdb reanalysed the immunoSEQ multiplex PCR reads using MiXCR and keeps one entry per CDR3 protein. Here the sample spans 160,000 or so distinct CDR3 sequences, 85% to 95% being singletons. Sequencing was carried out using CD4+ T cells from PBMCs. The receptor comes from a human donor with Susac syndrome.

CDR3 nucleotide sequence: TGTGCCAGCAGCCAAGGAATGAAAAATTCACCCCTCCACTTT. Residues: CASSQGMKNSPLHF. The rearrangement uses TRBV14 and TRBJ1-6; D gene unclear. The CDR3 sequence is 14 residues long. Trimming pared 1 base from V and 7 bases from J, leaving 8 bases between. Germline CDR1 reads SGHDN; CDR2 reads FVKESK.